The 31 T cell receptor beta chains below all came from one sample that was sequenced in a study of cytomegalovirus exposure and HLA in healthy donors. Use of 60 Vbeta and 13 Jbeta primers characterized the PCR. The table came from immunoSEQ multiplex PCR; TCRdb's copy has only in-frame clones and leaves some out. The data hold under 200,000 clones, with around 79% observed a single time. Sequenced input: PBMCs. The receptors were gathered from a male donor in good health and CMV-seropositive.

DNA for the CDR3: TGCGCCAGCAGCTTAAGTGGCAGTTCCTACGAGCAGTACTTC. Translated, it gives CASSLSGSSYEQYF. The chain uses TRBV5-1 and TRBJ2-7; no definite D call. This CDR3 comprises 14 residues. Germline lookup yields CDR1 SGHRS and CDR2 YFSETQ. V gave up 2 bases and J gave up 1 base, with 10 bases separating them.

V usage is TRBV2 and J usage is TRBJ2-5, with unresolved D. Germline V lookup: CDR1 SNHLY, CDR2 FYNNEI. The germline V and J ends were trimmed by 3 bases and 5 bases, with 19 bases remaining between them. The CDR3 sequence is 16 residues long. The CDR3 bases are TGTGCCAGCAGTGAGGCCCTCCTGATAGCCGGGGAGACCCAGTACTTC. Its translation: CASSEALLIAGETQYF.

The chain links TRBV7-2 to TRBJ2-3; TRBD2 matches 7 bases. This CDR3 spans 16 amino acids. Germline-derived CDR1 and CDR2 are SGHTA and FQGNSA. The J segment lost 6 bases and the V segment lost 3 bases, leaving 12 bases of the junction unmatched. The CDR3 loop reads CASSFFREGSYDTQYF. CDR3 bases: TGTGCCAGCAGCTTTTTTAGGGAGGGTAGTTACGATACGCAGTATTTT.

The chain carries TRBV5-4 and TRBJ1-2, with a tentative D call TRBD1 (6 bases). The CDR3 spans 13 residues. Looked up from germline, CDR1 is SGHNT and CDR2 is YYREEE (reference sequence). Trimming shortened V by 3 bases and J by 7 bases, and 13 bases separated the two germline ends. DNA of the CDR3: TGTGCCAGCAGCTGGGAACAGGGCGGTGGCTACACCTTC. Translated: CASSWEQGGGYTF.

The chain uses TRBV7-8 and TRBJ2-7; a possible D gene is TRBD1 (5 bases). The V end lost 11 bases, the J end lost 5 bases, and 13 bases lay between the germline ends. CDR3 length: 11 amino acids. Germline lookup yields CDR1 SGHVS and CDR2 FQNEAQ. CDR3 in DNA: TGTGCCTCCAGGGATATGCACGAGCAGTACTTC. Translated, it gives CASRDMHEQYF.

This clone has just one count. The chain links TRBV5-1 to TRBJ1-1, with a weak D call TRBD1 (6 bases). CDR1 and CDR2 from the germline V gene are SGHRS and YFSETQ. V shed 0 bases and J shed 1 base, with 10 bases lying between them. The CDR3 runs to 15 residues. The CDR3 loop reads CASSLVGQQNTEAFF. DNA for the CDR3: TGCGCCAGCAGCTTGGTAGGACAGCAGAACACTGAAGCTTTCTTT.

This clone was detected once. The gene calls are TRBV7-9 and TRBJ1-2; no clear D. CDR3 length: 12 residues. Trimming pared 4 bases from V and 4 bases from J, leaving 7 bases between. CDR1 is SEHNR, CDR2 FQNEAQ, per germline (reference sequence). CDR3: CASSYNSYGYTF. CDR3 sequence (DNA): TGTGCCAGCAGCTATAACAGCTATGGCTACACCTTC.

This chain joins TRBV2 and TRBJ2-3, with 7 bases that match TRBD1. This CDR3 contains 14 residues. V was clipped by 1 base and J by 5 bases; unmatched bases: 3. Germline values: CDR1 SNHLY, CDR2 FYNNEI. DNA of the CDR3: TGTGCCAGCAGTGAAGGGACAGGACAAGATACGCAGTATTTT. This sequence encodes CASSEGTGQDTQYF.

Notes on this clone: In the same sample, other DNA sequences code for this CDR3. V usage is TRBV9 and J usage is TRBJ1-5, with D unresolved. Trimming cost V 0 bases and J 4 bases, with 8 bases left between them. The CDR3 totals 14 residues. CDR1 and CDR2 from the germline V gene are SGDLS and YYNGEE. CDR3 in amino acids: CASSVGGQNQPQHF. CDR3 sequence (DNA): TGTGCCAGCAGCGTAGGAGGGCAGAATCAGCCCCAGCATTTT.

V usage is TRBV4-1 and J usage is TRBJ1-1; D call uncertain. The CDR3 runs 14 residues. Germline CDR1 and CDR2: MGHRA and YSYEKL. With 0 bases removed from V and 4 bases from J, the gap between germline ends came to 9 bases. The DNA of the CDR3 is TGCGCCAGCAGCCAAGAGCCCGGTATCACTGAAGCTTTCTTT. This sequence encodes CASSQEPGITEAFF.

Details on this clone: Germline and junction disagree at one end, which may indicate a read error. V and J are TRBV19 and TRBJ1-1; TRBD1 agrees at 9 bases. The CDR3 loop spans 16 amino acids. From germline, CDR1 is LNHDA and CDR2 SQIVND (reference sequence). CDR3 sequence reads: CASSPLPGQGSTEAFF. The CDR3 region has the DNA TGTGCTAGTAGTCCACTCCCGGGACAGGGAAGCACTGAAGCTTTCTTT. Using reference TRBV19 and TRBJ1-1 for the parts outside the CDR3, the full variable domain is DGGITQSPKYLFRKEGQNVTLSCEQNLNHDAMYWYRQDPGQGLRLIYYSQIVNDFQKGDIAEGYSVSREKKESFPLTVTSAQKNPTAFYLCASSPLPGQGSTEAFFGQGTRLTVV.

This chain joins TRBV6-1 and TRBJ2-1; 7 bases match TRBD1. The CDR3 is made up of 16 amino acids. Trimming cost V 1 base and J 0 bases; bases outside gene matches: 3. Germline V lookup: CDR1 MNHNS, CDR2 SASEGT. Here the CDR3 DNA reads TGTGCCAGCAGTGAAGAGGGACAGAGCTCCTACAATGAGCAGTTCTTC. Protein: CASSEEGQSSYNEQFF.

A single count supports this clone. In DNA, the CDR3 is TGCGCCAGCAGCCCCCGGGACAGCTCTCTCTCCTATAATTCACCCCTCCACTTT. Translating it yields CASSPRDSSLSYNSPLHF. V and J are TRBV4-1 and TRBJ1-6; 7 nucleotides line up with TRBD1. In germline, CDR1 is MGHRA, CDR2 YSYEKL. CDR3 length equals 18 residues. V gave up 4 bases and J gave up 0 bases; unmatched junction bases: 9.

V gene TRBV6-6 combines with J gene TRBJ1-1; D uncertain. Per germline, CDR1 MNHNY and CDR2 SVGAGI (reference sequence). Trimming stripped 5 bases from V and 1 base from J, with 8 bases between. The CDR3 spans 13 residues. The CDR3 DNA reads as TGTGCCAGCAGTGACACTTCGAACACTGAAGCTTTCTTT. This gives the protein CASSDTSNTEAFF.

This clone occurred a few times. The chain uses TRBV4-3 and TRBJ1-1, with 7 bases that match TRBD1. The CDR3 sequence is 15 residues long. J gave up 1 base and V 3 bases, and 5 bases lay outside the gene matches. Germline loops: CDR1 LGHNA, CDR2 YSLEER. CDR3 amino acids: CASSQETGRNTEAFF. In DNA, the CDR3 is TGCGCCAGCAGCCAGGAGACAGGGAGGAACACTGAAGCTTTCTTT.

This chain joins TRBV5-1 and TRBJ1-2; the match to TRBD1 covers 8 bases. CDR1 is SGHRS, CDR2 YFSETQ, per germline. Trimming at V came to 0 bases and at J to 8 bases, leaving 9 bases not matched to a gene. The CDR3 is made up of 15 amino acids. The CDR3 loop reads CASSLEYPGTGGYTF. CDR3 in DNA: TGCGCCAGCAGCTTGGAGTATCCAGGGACAGGCGGCTACACCTTC.

Turning to this clone: The sample holds other DNA sequences that translate to the same CDR3. The chain joins TRBV11-2 to TRBJ2-5; 8 bases agree with TRBD2. Unmatched junction bases numbered 4, after V lost 5 bases and J lost 2 bases. The CDR3 is 14 residues long. Germline values: CDR1 SGHAT, CDR2 FQNNGV. CDR3 DNA sequence: TGTGCCAGCAGCCGCGCGGGGGGACAAGAGACCCAGTACTTC. Its translation is CASSRAGGQETQYF.

This chain joins TRBV30 and TRBJ1-2; 7 positions match TRBD1. Germline V gene lookup returns CDR1 GTSNPN and CDR2 SVGIG (reference sequence). Trimming removed 4 bases from V and 2 bases from J; junction bases left unmatched: 7. The CDR3 consists of 14 residues. Written as DNA, the CDR3 is TGTGCCTGGAAAAGACAGGGCCCGAACTATGGCTACACCTTC. Residues: CAWKRQGPNYGYTF.

This clone was counted only a few times. The chain employs TRBV6-6 and TRBJ1-5, with 9 bases aligning to TRBD1. Per germline, CDR1 MNHNY and CDR2 SVGAGI (reference sequence). The CDR3 is 15 amino acids. The V gene end was trimmed by 7 bases and the J gene end by 3 bases; junction bases not matched to a gene: 7. The CDR3 protein is CASNKGQGFNQPQHF. CDR3 sequence (DNA): TGTGCCAGCAACAAGGGACAGGGTTTCAATCAGCCCCAGCATTTT.

The chain recombines TRBV6-4 with TRBJ2-1; the match to TRBD2 covers 7 bases. Germline V gene sequence: CDR1 MRHNA, CDR2 SNTAGT. The trim removed 2 bases at V and 0 bases at J, leaving 1 base unmatched. The CDR3 runs 15 residues. This chain's CDR3 is CASSDGGGSYNEQFF. The CDR3 DNA reads as TGTGCCAGCAGTGACGGGGGGGGCTCCTACAATGAGCAGTTCTTC.

The genes are TRBV7-2 and TRBJ1-6, with D uncertain. The germline gives CDR1 SGHTA, CDR2 FQGNSA. The CDR3 length is 15 residues. Trimming shortened V by 6 bases and J by 8 bases, and 17 bases separated the two germline ends. The CDR3 DNA sequence: TGTGCCAGCAGGGCCCAGTCCGGGAGGGATTCACCCCTCCACTTT. Translation: CASRAQSGRDSPLHF.

A word on this clone: Other DNA sequences from this sample encode an identical CDR3 as well. This chain links TRBV6-1 with TRBJ1-1; D not resolved. Germline loops: CDR1 MNHNS, CDR2 SASEGT. This CDR3 has 15 residues. The V end was cut by 4 bases, the J end by 0 bases, with 12 bases between. CDR3 in amino acids: CASSGLTTLNTEAFF. In DNA form, the CDR3 reads TGTGCCAGCAGTGGGCTGACAACCTTGAACACTGAAGCTTTCTTT.

V usage is TRBV5-6 and J usage is TRBJ2-1; D is perhaps TRBD2 (6 bases). V shed 0 bases and J shed 0 bases, with 10 bases lying between them. The CDR3 extends over 16 amino acids. Germline V CDR1 and CDR2: SGHDT, YYEEEE. CDR3 residues: CASSLDGRSSYNEQFF. The CDR3 region has the DNA TGTGCCAGCAGCTTGGACGGGAGAAGCTCCTACAATGAGCAGTTCTTC.

This clone was picked up a small number of times. The chain couples TRBV7-9 to TRBJ1-1; D gene ambiguous. This CDR3 has 14 amino acids. The V and J ends lost 7 bases and 8 bases respectively, with 20 bases between them. Per germline, CDR1 SEHNR and CDR2 FQNEAQ (reference sequence). The CDR3 loop reads CASILGQPNSEAFF. Here the CDR3 DNA reads TGTGCCAGCATCCTGGGCCAGCCTAACTCAGAAGCTTTCTTT.

CDR3 residues: CASSQQGGGQPQHF. Here the CDR3 DNA reads TGTGCCAGCAGTCAACAGGGAGGGGGTCAGCCCCAGCATTTT. The genes are TRBV6-5 and TRBJ1-5, with D perhaps matching TRBD1 (6 bases). Trimming left V 5 bases short and J 6 bases short, with 14 bases between. The germline V gene encodes CDR1 MNHEY and CDR2 SVGAGI. This CDR3 has 14 residues.

The chain uses TRBV7-6 and TRBJ2-7; 7 bases agree with TRBD2. J lost 2 bases, V lost 6 bases, and 7 bases had no gene match. Germline loops: CDR1 SGHVS, CDR2 FNYEAQ. There are 14 residues in the CDR3. CDR3 residues: CASSPASGPYEQYF. The DNA of the CDR3 is TGTGCCAGCAGTCCGGCTAGCGGACCCTACGAGCAGTACTTC.

This rearrangement joins TRBV7-2 to TRBJ1-2; tentative D call: TRBD1 (6 bases). The CDR3 consists of 12 residues. Germline values: CDR1 SGHTA, CDR2 FQGNSA. V dropped 3 bases and J dropped 6 bases, with 8 bases sitting between them. The CDR3 DNA is TGTGCCAGCAGCTTTGGACAGCATGGCTACACCTTC. It codes for CASSFGQHGYTF.

The gene calls are TRBV25-1 and TRBJ2-7; maybe TRBD1 (5 bases). The length of the CDR3 is 16 residues. The germline CDR1 and CDR2 sequences are MGHDK and SYGVNS. V lost 5 bases to trimming and J lost 3 bases, with 20 bases between them. DNA of the CDR3: TGTGCCAGCAGTAGTAAGGGGCAGTCCGAACTCTACGAGCAGTACTTC. Translating gives CASSSKGQSELYEQYF.

To note about this clone: At one end the junction does not follow the germline gene, possibly because of a read error. The J gene is TRBJ1-2, the V gene TRBV7-9, with D unclear. The CDR3 length is 15 residues. The germline CDR1 and CDR2 sequences are SEHNR and FQNEAQ (reference sequence). In nucleotides, the CDR3 is TGTTCCAGCAGCTCATCGACAAAAGGCAACTATGGCTACACCTTC. It encodes CSSSSSTKGNYGYTF.

The J gene is TRBJ2-7, the V gene TRBV4-3; 7 bases align to TRBD1. The V segment lost 4 bases and the J segment 6 bases; nucleotides outside the gene matches: 9. Looked up from germline, CDR1 is LGHNA and CDR2 is YSLEER. The CDR3 is 14 residues long. The CDR3 DNA is TGCGCCAGCAGCCCAGAGAACAGGGGCCGCGAGCAGTACTTC. Translating gives CASSPENRGREQYF.

This clone was picked up a small number of times. This chain connects TRBV9 to TRBJ1-1; D possibly corresponds to TRBD1 (5 bases). The germline V gene encodes CDR1 SGDLS and CDR2 YYNGEE. The CDR3 runs 16 residues. V lost 0 bases and J 3 bases, leaving 15 bases between the germline ends. CDR3: CASSVVPGGVDTEAFF. CDR3 nucleotides: TGTGCCAGCAGCGTAGTCCCCGGGGGGGTTGACACTGAAGCTTTCTTT.